The TCR beta chain described here comes from a study of T cells in Graves' hyperthyroidism and ophthalmopathy (dated by TCRdb to between 2018 and 2021). General notes on the study: Peripheral blood samples were taken at the time of initial diagnosis, prior to any treatment. The study also compared thyroid tissue and blood T-cell repertoires from five or six Graves' hyperthyroidism patients. After sampling, hyperthyroidism patients received methimazole starting at 30 mg daily, and ophthalmopathy patients received high-dose intravenous methylprednisolone. TCR V-J signatures able to tell the groups apart were searched for in a discovery cohort of 90 to 100 patients, of whom around 43 had Graves' ophthalmopathy and 55 to 65 had stable Graves' hyperthyroidism. The approximately 98 discovery patients were randomly divided into training and test sets at a 7:3 ratio. Whether ophthalmopathy could be predicted prospectively was tested in an independent validation cohort made up of roughly 20 hyperthyroidism patients plus 17 patients who later progressed to ophthalmopathy. The paper describes TCR Vbeta CDR3 sequencing of about 140 peripheral blood samples, made up of fewer than 50 ophthalmopathy patients, some 80 hyperthyroidism patients and 17 progressor patients. What the research found in general, with its limitations: A model built on a 13 V-J signature distinguished ophthalmopathy from stable hyperthyroidism, reaching roughly 88% sensitivity and about 81% specificity in cross-validation and 80%/75% in testing. In validation, progression to ophthalmopathy was predicted by the model with roughly 69% sensitivity and roughly 72% specificity, a median of approximately 6.5 months before onset. No statistical method was used to fix the sample size in advance, and group allocation was not hidden from the investigators. Most expanded thyroid clonotypes (frequency above 0.001) were also detected in blood, suggesting blood repertoires may reflect thyroid immune responses.

Amplification of TCR beta CDR3 regions was carried out from RNA transcripts. A first-round RT-PCR of the TCR CDR3 used the HTBI primer set with the Qiagen OneStep RT-PCR kit. The libraries were constructed in a second round of multiplex PCR and then size-selected and purified. Sequencing of the libraries was done on an Illumina HiSeq2000 using paired-end 100 bp reads. Regarding the original processing steps: Raw data were processed with SOAPnuke, discarding reads with adapters, uncalled bases, mean Phred below 15, or no exact constant-primer or identifier match. COPE v1.2.5 was used to merge the high-quality paired reads, and each unique nucleotide sequence was defined as a clonotype. Clonotypes were aligned to IMGT TRBV, TRBD and TRBJ reference segments using MiTCR v1.1. The analysis included only V-J combinations with a frequency above 0.0001, which together covered around 99% of the repertoires. The TCS score was defined as the ratio of F50 (clonal expansion) to E x V (chaos), calculated using BLOSUM62-based TCRdist between CDR3 peptides within each V-J. Welch's t-statistics and random forest reduced approximately 520 V-J features to roughly 13, which were used in a naive Bayes classifier (R e1071). The Morisita-Horn index was used to measure how similar the thyroid and blood repertoires were. TCRdb cleaned the public reads at Q25 with fastp, built clones with MiXCR and kept in-frame beta chains. Each entry is one CDR3 protein sequence, shown with its most common DNA and genes. The V and J calls, along with clone size, are taken from TCRdb and not from the paper's own processing. The sample table holds roughly 56,000 distinct CDR3 sequences, of which around half were seen once. Clones ranked in the top ten supply around 12% of the sample.

Ten or more counts support this clonotype. There is no known antigen for this receptor. This may stem from a read error, because a much larger clone lies one nucleotide away. In the ophthalmopathy patients, disease was moderately to severely active, with a Clinical Activity Score of 3 or more, a NOSPECS grade of 4 or more, and a duration of less than 3 months. The study excluded patients with uncontrolled infections, other autoimmune diseases, pregnancy or lactation. Diagnoses were established on the basis of clinical symptoms, serum thyroxine and TRAb, thyroid ultrasound, and orbital computed tomography. PBMCs were separated from 10 ml of fresh peripheral blood using Ficoll-Paque density gradient centrifugation. Total RNA was extracted with Trizol reagent, and quality was checked on an Agilent 2100 Bioanalyzer. The CDR3 numbers 13 residues from cysteine through phenylalanine. Just the 39-base CDR3 DNA is kept, in frame starting at base 1. CDR1 SQVTM and CDR2 ANQGSEA were looked up in the germline V gene.

Recombination linked TRBV29-1 to TRBJ2-7; 9 central bases correspond to TRBD2. The sequence was collected from a woman younger than 45 with Graves' ophthalmopathy. The source material was blood. The DNA is TGCAGCGTTGGACTAGCGGAATCCTACGGGCAGTACTTC. This sequence encodes CSVGLAESYGQYF.